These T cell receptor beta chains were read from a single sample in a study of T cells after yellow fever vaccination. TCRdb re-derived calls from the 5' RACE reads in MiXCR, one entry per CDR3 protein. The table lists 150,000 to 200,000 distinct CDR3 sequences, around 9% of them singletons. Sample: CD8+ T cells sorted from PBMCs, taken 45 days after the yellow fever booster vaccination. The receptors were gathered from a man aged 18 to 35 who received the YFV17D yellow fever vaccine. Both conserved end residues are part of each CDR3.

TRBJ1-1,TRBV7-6,CASFPFFGVWAFF
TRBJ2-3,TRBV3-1,CASSPPDRPDTQYF
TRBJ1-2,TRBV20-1,CSAPVTRVLYGYTF
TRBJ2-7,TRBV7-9,CASSALGGQVYEQYF
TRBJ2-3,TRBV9,CASSPRLVSTDTQYF
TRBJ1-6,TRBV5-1,CASSLGWDATNSPLHF
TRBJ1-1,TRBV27,CASSYGRGTEAFF
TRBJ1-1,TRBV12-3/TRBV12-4,CASSPGRTEAFF
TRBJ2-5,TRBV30,CARLAGGEETQYF
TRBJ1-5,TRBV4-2,CASSQDQEGYQPQHF
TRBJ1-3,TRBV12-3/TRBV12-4,CASSDQYPGNTIYF
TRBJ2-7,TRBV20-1,CSGKGLGSSYEQYF
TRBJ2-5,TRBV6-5,CASSLNLNNDGETQYF
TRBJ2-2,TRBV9,CASSGRDRGTGELFF
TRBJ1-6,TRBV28,CASSLTGGKTLHF
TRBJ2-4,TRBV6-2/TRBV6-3,CASSGLADIQYF
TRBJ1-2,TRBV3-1,CASSQATSRNYGYTF
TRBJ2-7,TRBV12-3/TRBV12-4,CASSSGDYYEQYF
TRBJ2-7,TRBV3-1,CASSQYTSDYEQYF
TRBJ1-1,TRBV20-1,CSASRDPRAVNTEAFF
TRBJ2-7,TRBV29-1,CSVEEAGRAYEQYF
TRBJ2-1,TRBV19,CDSSIPSGVNEQFF
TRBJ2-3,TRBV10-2,CASRIGGLATDTQYF
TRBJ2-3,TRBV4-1,CASSQLQGATDTQYF
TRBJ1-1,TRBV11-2,CASSNPGVDNTEAFF
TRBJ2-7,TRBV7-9,CASSLVEVRGYEQYF
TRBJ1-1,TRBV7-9,CASSSGQGGLTEAFF
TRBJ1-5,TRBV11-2,CASSLVLGRVGSNQPQHF
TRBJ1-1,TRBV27,CASSLSAGGFAEAFF
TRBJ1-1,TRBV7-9,CASSLETGGNTEAFF
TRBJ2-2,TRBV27,CASLGQDTGELFF
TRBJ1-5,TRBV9,CASSPTGVSNQPQHF
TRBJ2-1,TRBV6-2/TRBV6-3,CASLDGGNEQFF
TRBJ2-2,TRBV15,CATSSGGLDTGELFF
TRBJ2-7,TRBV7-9,CASSLLVAGGVNEQYF
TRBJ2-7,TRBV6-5,CASSYSSGTYEQYF
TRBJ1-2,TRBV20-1,CSARPISEPGYTF
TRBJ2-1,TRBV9,CASSVAGGNYNEQFF
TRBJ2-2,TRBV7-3,CASSSTPANTGELFF
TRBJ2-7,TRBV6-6,CASSLTVQGQAAYEQYF
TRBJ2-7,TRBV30,CAWSTTGYSYEQYF
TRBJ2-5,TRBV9,CASSGPWDRGQETQYF
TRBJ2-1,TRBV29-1,CSVDNEQFF
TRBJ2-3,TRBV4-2,CASSQDTLLVDTDTQYF
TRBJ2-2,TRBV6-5,CASSYSPGTGVTGELFF
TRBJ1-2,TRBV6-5,CASSSGGTSNYGYTF
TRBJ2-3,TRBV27,CASSLFPVTDTQYF
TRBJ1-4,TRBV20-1,CSAPTGGFKLFF
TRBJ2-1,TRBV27,CASNSVIRDEQFF
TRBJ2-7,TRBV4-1,CASSQDPLLTGTRVGEQYF
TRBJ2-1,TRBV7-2,CASSGSGVQQFF
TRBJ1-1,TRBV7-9,CASSSSAPGQLEAFF
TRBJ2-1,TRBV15,CATSSSGGFYNEQFF